A selection of T cell receptor beta chains follows, all from one sample in a study of blood T cell repertoires in COVID-19. Sequenced by immunoSEQ multiplex PCR; TCRdb stores in-frame clones only, minus some. The data contain around 110,000 clones, roughly 79% of them singletons. Sequenced: peripheral blood. Every receptor here comes from a man between 65 and 80 years old with active or convalescent COVID-19. CDR3s leave out the opening cysteine and the closing phenylalanine or tryptophan. Fields, in order: J gene, CDR3 length, V gene, CDR3 protein.

j_gene: TRBJ2-1; len: 12; v_gene: TRBV5-1; CDR3aa: ASSLDRAYNEQF
j_gene: TRBJ2-3; len: 14; v_gene: TRBV9; CDR3aa: ASSVVDRGYTDTQY
j_gene: TRBJ2-7; len: 15; v_gene: TRBV7-7; CDR3aa: ASSPGASGRADYEQY
j_gene: TRBJ1-1; len: 14; v_gene: TRBV11-3; CDR3aa: ASSLGLGGGITEAF
j_gene: TRBJ1-1; len: 13; v_gene: TRBV5-1; CDR3aa: ASSPDRLMNTEAF
j_gene: TRBJ1-2; len: 11; v_gene: TRBV4-2; CDR3aa: ASSLSTGEGYT
j_gene: TRBJ2-1; len: 11; v_gene: TRBV24-1; CDR3aa: ATSDLRGSEQF
j_gene: TRBJ1-1; len: 12; v_gene: TRBV5-1; CDR3aa: ASSRDRRESEAF
j_gene: TRBJ2-5; len: 14; v_gene: TRBV4-3; CDR3aa: ASSQGFGILEETQY
j_gene: TRBJ1-1; len: 13; v_gene: TRBV2; CDR3aa: ASSGDRVMHTEAF
j_gene: TRBJ1-2; len: 13; v_gene: TRBV27; CDR3aa: ASSARQGAGYGYT
j_gene: TRBJ2-6; len: 15; v_gene: TRBV5-1; CDR3aa: ASSLFEMRAGANVLT
j_gene: TRBJ2-7; len: 14; v_gene: TRBV5-5; CDR3aa: ASSLDTGTAIYEQY
j_gene: TRBJ2-7; len: 9; v_gene: TRBV19; CDR3aa: ASKGGYEQY
j_gene: TRBJ2-2; len: 14; v_gene: TRBV5-1; CDR3aa: ASSLPTSTGLGELF
j_gene: TRBJ1-2; len: 9; v_gene: TRBV3-1/TRBV3-2; CDR3aa: ASKDTYGYT
j_gene: TRBJ2-1; len: 11; v_gene: TRBV5-1; CDR3aa: ASSLVDRGEQF
j_gene: TRBJ2-1; len: 12; v_gene: TRBV7-2; CDR3aa: ASKPGLVYNEQF
j_gene: TRBJ2-1; len: 14; v_gene: TRBV5-1; CDR3aa: ASSRSGGGAYNEQF
j_gene: TRBJ2-3; len: 13; v_gene: TRBV2; CDR3aa: ASNLLASNTDTQY
j_gene: TRBJ2-7; len: 12; v_gene: TRBV21-1; CDR3aa: ASSKWGGPHEQY
j_gene: TRBJ2-5; len: 15; v_gene: TRBV7-6; CDR3aa: ASSLARAGGNQETQY